This is a list of T cell receptor beta chains from one sample in a study of blood T cell repertoires in COVID-19. Repertoires were generated with immunoSEQ multiplex PCR, while TCRdb's copy carries only in-frame clones and drops some. Among tens of thousands of clones listed, roughly 90% were seen once. The sequencing sample was made of peripheral blood. The receptors stem from a human donor in a cohort sampled during active COVID-19. Each CDR3 is given without its conserved first and last residue. Clone size is given for some rows only: seen once, a few or many times, or a class if the clone is expanded.

V gene: TRBV5-1
J gene: TRBJ1-1
clone size: .
CDR3 protein: ASKSTMNTEAF

V gene: TRBV3-1/TRBV3-2
J gene: TRBJ1-1
clone size: .
CDR3 protein: ASSRMGHPNTEAF

V gene: TRBV2
J gene: TRBJ1-2
clone size: .
CDR3 protein: ASGRDRGGYGYT

V gene: TRBV6-5
J gene: TRBJ2-7
clone size: .
CDR3 protein: ASSSPGQTYEQY

V gene: TRBV28
J gene: TRBJ2-3
clone size: .
CDR3 protein: ASSIGTTSAQQY

V gene: TRBV19
J gene: TRBJ2-1
clone size: few
CDR3 protein: ASSLRGRGAVYNEQF

V gene: TRBV30
J gene: TRBJ1-5
clone size: .
CDR3 protein: AWKGQYSNQPQH

V gene: TRBV3-1/TRBV3-2
J gene: TRBJ2-7
clone size: once
CDR3 protein: ASSQDWGLAGNEQY

V gene: TRBV6-2/TRBV6-3
J gene: TRBJ2-3
clone size: .
CDR3 protein: ASSLEGTTDTQY

V gene: TRBV5-8
J gene: TRBJ1-2
clone size: .
CDR3 protein: ASSLRPSGYGYT

V gene: TRBV3-1/TRBV3-2
J gene: TRBJ1-2
clone size: .
CDR3 protein: ASSQVGDTYGYT

V gene: TRBV7-9
J gene: TRBJ2-2
clone size: .
CDR3 protein: ASTSPLGLGGELF

V gene: TRBV5-1
J gene: TRBJ2-7
clone size: few
CDR3 protein: ASSFGQSGEQY

V gene: TRBV9
J gene: TRBJ1-1
clone size: .
CDR3 protein: ASSVVSGGNTEAF

V gene: TRBV6-2/TRBV6-3
J gene: TRBJ2-1
clone size: .
CDR3 protein: ASSKGWVSNEQF

V gene: TRBV19
J gene: TRBJ1-1
clone size: .
CDR3 protein: ASSPRTGLTPEAF

V gene: TRBV9
J gene: TRBJ2-3
clone size: .
CDR3 protein: ASSSLAGYDTDTQY

V gene: TRBV2
J gene: TRBJ2-1
clone size: .
CDR3 protein: ASSVTSGTGRVQF

V gene: TRBV6-1
J gene: TRBJ2-6
clone size: .
CDR3 protein: ASSDHRDTWAGANVLT

V gene: TRBV19
J gene: TRBJ2-7
clone size: .
CDR3 protein: ASSIPGLSYEQY